The 5 T cell receptor beta chains reported below all come from one sample, sequenced in a study of CD8+ T cells in alopecia areata. Sequencing relied on a cDNA template that was reverse transcribed from extracted RNA. TCRdb's copy holds only in-frame clones and misses some; the assay was immunoSEQ multiplex PCR. This repertoire shows some 150,000 clones, 40% to 65% found once; its top ten account for approximately 20%. The sample in question was CD8+ T cells sorted from blood, obtained at week 0. These receptors were taken from a human donor with alopecia areata.

J is TRBJ2-2 and V is TRBV30; D ambiguous. Trimming removed 3 bases at V and 8 bases at J, with 10 bases between. In germline, CDR1 is GTSNPN, CDR2 SVGIG (reference sequence). The CDR3 spans 12 residues. CDR3 in DNA: TGTGCCTGGAGGTCGGCCAGAGGGGAGCTGTTTTTT. Translation: CAWRSARGELFF. The variable domain in full, completed from reference TRBV30 and TRBJ2-2, reads SQTIHQWPATLVQPVGSPLSLECTVEGTSNPNLYWYRQAAGRGLQLLFYSVGIGQISSEVPQNLSASRPQDRQFILSSKKLLLSDSGFYLCAWRSARGELFFGEGSRLTVL.

There are a few counts of this clone. V gene TRBV29-1 combines with J gene TRBJ1-1, with D perhaps TRBD1 (6 bases). V lost 1 base and J 10 bases, leaving 10 bases between the germline ends. Germline CDR1 SQVTM, CDR2 ANQGSEA. The CDR3 length is 11 residues. CDR3 sequence reads: CSVEGGPGAFF. The CDR3 DNA reads TGCAGCGTTGAAGGGGGGCCGGGAGCTTTCTTT.

CDR3 sequence: CATSRDLNEQFF. The CDR3 bases are TGTGCCACCAGCAGAGATCTCAATGAGCAGTTCTTC. J is TRBJ2-1 and V is TRBV15; no clear D gene. Germline assignment: CDR1 LNHNV and CDR2 YYDKDF (reference sequence). Trimming took 0 bases from V and 6 from J, leaving 3 bases between them. This CDR3 has 12 amino acids.

V gene TRBV6-5 combines with J gene TRBJ1-1; D gene unclear. V shed 6 bases and J shed 0 bases, with 8 bases lying between them. CDR3 length: 13 amino acids. Per the germline V gene, CDR1 is MNHEY and CDR2 is SVGAGI. CDR3 DNA sequence: TGTGCCAGCAGCCCCTCTTTGAACACTGAAGCTTTCTTT. Protein: CASSPSLNTEAFF.

The chain is built from TRBV7-9 and TRBJ1-5, with D maybe TRBD1 (6 bases). V lost 6 bases to trimming and J lost 4 bases, with 10 bases between them. The CDR3 has 13 residues. Germline CDR1 reads SEHNR; CDR2 reads FQNEAQ (reference sequence). The DNA for the CDR3 is TGTGCCAGCAGTCGGACAGATAATCAGCCCCAGCATTTT. It specifies CASSRTDNQPQHF. The complete variable domain, with remaining parts taken from reference TRBV7-9 and TRBJ1-5, reads DTGVSQNPRHKITKRGQNVTFRCDPISEHNRLYWYRQTLGQGPEFLTYFQNEAQLEKSRLLSDRFSAERPKGSFSTLEIQRTEQGDSAMYLCASSRTDNQPQHFGDGTRLSIL.